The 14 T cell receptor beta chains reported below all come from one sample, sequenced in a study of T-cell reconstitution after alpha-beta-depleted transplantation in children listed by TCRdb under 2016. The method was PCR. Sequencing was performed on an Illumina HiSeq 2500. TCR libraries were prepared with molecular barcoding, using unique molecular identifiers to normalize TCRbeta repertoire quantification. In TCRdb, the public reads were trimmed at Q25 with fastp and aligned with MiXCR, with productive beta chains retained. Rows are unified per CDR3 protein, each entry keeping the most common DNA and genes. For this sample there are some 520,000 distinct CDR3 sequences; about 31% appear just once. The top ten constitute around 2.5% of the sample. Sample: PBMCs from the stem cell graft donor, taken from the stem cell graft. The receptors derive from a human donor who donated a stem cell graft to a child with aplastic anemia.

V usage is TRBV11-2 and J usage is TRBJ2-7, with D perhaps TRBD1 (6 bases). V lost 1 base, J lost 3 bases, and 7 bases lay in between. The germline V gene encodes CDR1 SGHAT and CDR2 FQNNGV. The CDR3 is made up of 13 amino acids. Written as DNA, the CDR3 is TGTGCCAGCAGCTTAGGGACAGACTACGAGCAGTACGTC. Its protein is CASSLGTDYEQYV.

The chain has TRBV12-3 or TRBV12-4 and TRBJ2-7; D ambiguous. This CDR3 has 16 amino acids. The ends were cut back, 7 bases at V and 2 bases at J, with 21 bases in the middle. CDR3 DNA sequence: TGTGCCAGCAACTCAGCTCCCCGGGCGGAAACCTACGAGCAGTACTTC. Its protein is CASNSAPRAETYEQYF.

CDR3 region: CASSLVRQAPREETQYF. For the CDR3, the DNA is TGTGCCAGCAGCTTAGTGCGGCAAGCCCCAAGAGAAGAGACCCAGTACTTC. The rearrangement uses TRBV7-2 and TRBJ2-5; no clear D. The germline V and J ends were trimmed by 1 base and 3 bases, with 18 bases remaining between them. Germline CDR1 and CDR2: SGHTA and FQGNSA. The CDR3 sequence is 17 residues long.

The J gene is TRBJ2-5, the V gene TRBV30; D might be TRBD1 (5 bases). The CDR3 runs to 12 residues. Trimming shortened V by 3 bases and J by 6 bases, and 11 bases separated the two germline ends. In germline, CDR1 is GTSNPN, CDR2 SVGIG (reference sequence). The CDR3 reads CAWSRVGQTQYF. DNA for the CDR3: TGTGCCTGGAGCAGGGTTGGACAGACCCAGTACTTC.

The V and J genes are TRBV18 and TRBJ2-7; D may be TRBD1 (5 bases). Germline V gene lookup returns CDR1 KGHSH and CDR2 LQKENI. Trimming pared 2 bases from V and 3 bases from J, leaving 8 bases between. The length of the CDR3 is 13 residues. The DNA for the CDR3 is TGTGCCAGCTCACCATACAGGCACTACGAGCAGTACGTC. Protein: CASSPYRHYEQYV.

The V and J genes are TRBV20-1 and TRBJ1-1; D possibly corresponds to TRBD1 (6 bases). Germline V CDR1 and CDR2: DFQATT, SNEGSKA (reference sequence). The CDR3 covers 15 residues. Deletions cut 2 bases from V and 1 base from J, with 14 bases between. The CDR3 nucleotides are TGCAGTGCTAGACTTATGCAGGGGTCGAACACTGAAGCTTTCTTT. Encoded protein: CSARLMQGSNTEAFF.

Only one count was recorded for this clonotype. CDR3 region: CASSDRDGVRNTEAFF. Written as DNA, the CDR3 is TGTGCCAGCAGTGACAGGGATGGGGTCAGGAACACTGAAGCTTTCTTT. V gene TRBV6-4 combines with J gene TRBJ1-1; D not resolved. The V gene lost 2 bases and the J gene lost 1 base, with 14 bases spanning the gap. CDR3 length: 16 amino acids. Per germline, CDR1 MRHNA and CDR2 SNTAGT.

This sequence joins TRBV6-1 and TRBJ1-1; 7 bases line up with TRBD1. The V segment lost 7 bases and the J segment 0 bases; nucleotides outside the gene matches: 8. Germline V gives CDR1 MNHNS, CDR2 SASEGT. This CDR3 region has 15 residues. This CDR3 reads CASTQGEGMNTEAFF. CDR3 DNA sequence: TGTGCCAGCACTCAGGGGGAGGGGATGAACACTGAAGCTTTCTTT.

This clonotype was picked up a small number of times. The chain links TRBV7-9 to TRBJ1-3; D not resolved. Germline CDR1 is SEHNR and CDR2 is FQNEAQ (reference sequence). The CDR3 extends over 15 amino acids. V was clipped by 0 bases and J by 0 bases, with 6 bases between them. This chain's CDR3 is CASSLAGSSGNTIYF. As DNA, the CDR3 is TGTGCCAGCAGCTTAGCGGGGTCCTCTGGAAACACCATATATTTT.

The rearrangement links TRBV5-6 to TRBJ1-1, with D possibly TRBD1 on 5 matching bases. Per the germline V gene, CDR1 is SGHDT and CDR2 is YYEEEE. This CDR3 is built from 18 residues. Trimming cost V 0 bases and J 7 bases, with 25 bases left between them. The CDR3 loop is CASSLDSPLRGAEYEAFF. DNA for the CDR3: TGTGCCAGCAGCTTGGACTCCCCCTTGCGAGGGGCCGAGTATGAAGCTTTCTTT.

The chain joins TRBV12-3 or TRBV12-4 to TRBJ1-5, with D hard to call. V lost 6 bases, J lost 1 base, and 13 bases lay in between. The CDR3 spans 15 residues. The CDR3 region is CASSRVSGSNQPQHF. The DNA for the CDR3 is TGTGCCAGCAGCCGCGTCAGCGGAAGCAATCAGCCCCAGCATTTT.

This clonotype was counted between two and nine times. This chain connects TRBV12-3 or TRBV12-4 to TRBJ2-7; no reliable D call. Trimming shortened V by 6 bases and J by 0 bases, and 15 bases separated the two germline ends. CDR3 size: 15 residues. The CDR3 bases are TGTGCCAGCAGCCTGGCCTTAGGCCCCTCCTACGAGCAGTACTTC. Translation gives CASSLALGPSYEQYF.

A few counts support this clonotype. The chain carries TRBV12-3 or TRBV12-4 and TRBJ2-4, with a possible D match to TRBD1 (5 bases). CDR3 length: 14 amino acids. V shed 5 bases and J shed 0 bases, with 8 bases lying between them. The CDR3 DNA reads TGTGCCAGCAGTCACAGGCCAGCCAAAAACATTCAGTACTTC. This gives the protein CASSHRPAKNIQYF.

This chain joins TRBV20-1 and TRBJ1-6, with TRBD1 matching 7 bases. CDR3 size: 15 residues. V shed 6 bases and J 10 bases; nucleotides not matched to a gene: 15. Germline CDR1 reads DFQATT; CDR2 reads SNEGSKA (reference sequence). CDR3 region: CSAISAVTGESPLHF. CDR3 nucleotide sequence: TGCAGTGCCATCAGTGCGGTCACAGGGGAATCACCCCTCCACTTT.